The clone carrying this T cell receptor (beta chain) was seen a handful of times. This entry comes from a study of blood T cell repertoires in COVID-19. Trimming left V 2 bases short and J 3 bases short, with 9 bases between. The CDR3 consists of 13 residues. The germline gives CDR1 SGHRS, CDR2 YFSETQ. As handled by the study authors: Amplification of reference gene primers was used by the study to estimate nucleated cell counts. Sequencing used immunoSEQ multiplex PCR; TCRdb keeps in-frame clones, though not all of them. Clone size and V and J calls were adopted from that table, with D and trimming inferred from the DNA. In the table there are 90,000 to 130,000 clones, around 68% of which are singletons.

The sequenced sample was peripheral blood. V usage is TRBV5-1 and J usage is TRBJ2-7; D uncertain. The sequence derives from a woman in her fifties or sixties with acute or convalescent COVID-19. CDR3 in DNA: TGCGCCAGCAGCTTCGAGATAGACTACGAGCAGTACTTC. Protein sequence: CASSFEIDYEQYF.